Shown below are 14 T cell receptor beta chains from a single sample sequenced in a study of blood T cell repertoires in COVID-19. Clones were read by immunoSEQ multiplex PCR, and TCRdb kept only the in-frame ones, dropping some. The sample yields about 150,000 clones, 87% seen once. The sequencing sample was made of PBMCs or T cells enriched from blood (not recorded which). Receptors originate from a woman between 35 and 50 years old who had been exposed to COVID-19.

The V and J genes are TRBV28 and TRBJ1-1; TRBD1 aligns across 7 bases. CDR1 MDHEN and CDR2 SYDVKM come from the germline V gene. The CDR3 loop spans 14 amino acids. Trimming took 3 bases from V and 1 from J; bases not matched to a gene: 2. CDR3 in DNA: TGTGCCAGCAGTTTTACAGGGGAGAACACTGAAGCTTTCTTT. Amino acid sequence: CASSFTGENTEAFF.

V usage is TRBV9 and J usage is TRBJ1-6; 9 bases match TRBD1. V gave up 3 bases and J gave up 6 bases; unmatched junction bases: 4. The CDR3 spans 15 residues. Germline V gene sequence: CDR1 SGDLS, CDR2 YYNGEE. This chain's CDR3 is CASSGEGQGNSPLHF. CDR3 DNA: TGTGCCAGCAGCGGGGAGGGACAGGGTAATTCACCCCTCCACTTT.

V gene TRBV6-5 combines with J gene TRBJ2-5, with 9 bases matching TRBD1. Germline V gene sequence: CDR1 MNHEY, CDR2 SVGAGI. The CDR3 sequence is 15 residues long. V gave up 2 bases and J gave up 6 bases; unmatched junction bases: 7. The CDR3 DNA follows: TGTGCCAGCAGTTACGGGCGACAGGGGGGAAAGACCCAGTACTTC. The encoded protein is CASSYGRQGGKTQYF.

The chain couples TRBV19 to TRBJ1-2; TRBD1 agrees at 8 bases. The germline V gene encodes CDR1 LNHDA and CDR2 SQIVND (reference sequence). The CDR3 has 15 residues. Trimming removed 2 bases from V and 6 bases from J; junction bases left unmatched: 8. CDR3 loop: CASSIRPGGSDGYTF. CDR3 in DNA: TGTGCCAGTAGTATACGCCCAGGGGGCAGTGATGGCTACACCTTC.

V is TRBV15 and J is TRBJ1-1; no clear D gene. Trimming took off 1 base at V and 7 bases at J, with 7 bases between the two ends. Germline CDR1 is LNHNV and CDR2 is YYDKDF (reference sequence). CDR3 length: 12 amino acids. CDR3 nucleotides: TGTGCCACCAGCAGAGGCGGGAATGAAGCTTTCTTT. Protein sequence: CATSRGGNEAFF.

CDR3 protein: CSAPPGEQETQYF. The CDR3 nucleotides read TGCAGCGCCCCGCCGGGAGAACAAGAGACCCAGTACTTC. The chain carries TRBV29-1 and TRBJ2-5; D may be TRBD2 (6 bases). The CDR3 runs 13 residues. The V gene lost 7 bases and the J gene lost 2 bases, with 14 bases spanning the gap. Germline V lookup: CDR1 SQVTM, CDR2 ANQGSEA.

The V and J genes are TRBV6-5 and TRBJ2-7; 10 nucleotides align to TRBD2. Germline V lookup: CDR1 MNHEY, CDR2 SVGAGI. After removal of 11 bases from V and 1 base from J, the junction contained 11 bases not matched to a gene. The CDR3 loop spans 15 amino acids. In DNA form, the CDR3 reads TGTGCCGCCGGCGTAGCGGGAGGAGGGTCCTACGAGCAGTACTTC. It encodes CAAGVAGGGSYEQYF.

This rearrangement joins TRBV6-5 to TRBJ2-1; 9 positions match TRBD2. V was clipped by 2 bases and J by 8 bases; unmatched bases: 7. Germline V gene sequence: CDR1 MNHEY, CDR2 SVGAGI. There are 15 residues in the CDR3. CDR3: CASSYGGTSRHEQFF. CDR3 bases: TGTGCCAGCAGTTACGGGGGGACTAGCCGGCATGAGCAGTTCTTC.

The chain joins TRBV4-3 to TRBJ2-3; D ambiguous. This CDR3 is 15 amino acids long. The V end lost 0 bases, the J end lost 2 bases, and 9 bases lay between the germline ends. Germline V CDR1 and CDR2: LGHNA, YSLEER. The CDR3 nucleotides read TGCGCCAGCAGCCAAGATTGGGCAGTCACAGATACGCAGTATTTT. Protein: CASSQDWAVTDTQYF.

This clone appeared once. This sequence joins TRBV19 and TRBJ2-5; possible D gene TRBD2, 6 bases. Trimming removed 3 bases from V and 0 bases from J, with 11 bases in between. This CDR3 region has 15 residues. Germline V CDR1 and CDR2: LNHDA, SQIVND (reference sequence). CDR3 nucleotide sequence: TGTGCCAGTAGTATGCGGGGCGGGGACCAAGAGACCCAGTACTTC. It encodes CASSMRGGDQETQYF.

The J gene is TRBJ1-5, the V gene TRBV4-1; D unresolved. The germline CDR1 and CDR2 sequences are MGHRA and YSYEKL. This CDR3 is 17 amino acids long. Between the trimmed V and J ends, which lost 1 base and 5 bases, there was a span of 18 bases. CDR3 sequence: CASSQGGPVTGHQPQHF. As DNA, the CDR3 is TGCGCCAGCAGCCAAGGCGGGCCGGTCACCGGGCATCAGCCCCAGCATTTT.

The V and J genes are TRBV9 and TRBJ2-7, with D perhaps matching TRBD2 (6 bases). The germline gives CDR1 SGDLS, CDR2 YYNGEE. This CDR3 spans 17 amino acids. The V gene lost 2 bases and the J gene lost 2 bases, with 20 bases spanning the gap. The CDR3, as DNA: TGTGCCAGCAGCGTCGCCCCTGGGAGGCGGAGCCCCTACGAGCAGTACTTC. It codes for CASSVAPGRRSPYEQYF.

The chain uses TRBV27 and TRBJ1-4; 8 nucleotides agree with TRBD1. Looked up from germline, CDR1 is MNHEY and CDR2 is SMNVEV (reference sequence). V was clipped by 5 bases and J by 5 bases; unmatched bases: 10. The CDR3 is 16 residues long. The CDR3: CASSTYGQGKNEKLFF. In nucleotides, the CDR3 is TGTGCCAGCAGTACATATGGACAGGGCAAGAATGAAAAACTGTTTTTT.

This clone was counted once. V and J are TRBV18 and TRBJ2-7; D is unclear. The germline V gene has CDR1 KGHSH and CDR2 LQKENI. V was shortened by 3 bases and J by 6 bases, with 9 bases between the two germline ends. The CDR3 totals 12 residues. The CDR3 loop is CASSPTDLEQYF. The CDR3 DNA reads as TGTGCCAGCTCACCCACAGATCTCGAGCAGTACTTC.